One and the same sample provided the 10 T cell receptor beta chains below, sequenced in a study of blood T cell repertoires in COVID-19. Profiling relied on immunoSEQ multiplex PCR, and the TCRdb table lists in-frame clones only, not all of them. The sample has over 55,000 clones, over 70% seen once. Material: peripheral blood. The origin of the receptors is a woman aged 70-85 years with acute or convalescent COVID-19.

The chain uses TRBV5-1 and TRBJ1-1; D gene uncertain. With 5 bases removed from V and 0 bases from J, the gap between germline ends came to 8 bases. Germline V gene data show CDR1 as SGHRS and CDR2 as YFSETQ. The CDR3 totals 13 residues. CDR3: CASRLIMNTEAFF. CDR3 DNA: TGCGCCAGCAGACTAATCATGAACACTGAAGCTTTCTTT. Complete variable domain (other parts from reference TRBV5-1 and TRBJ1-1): KAGVTQTPRYLIKTRGQQVTLSCSPISGHRSVSWYQQTPGQGLQFLFEYFSETQRNKGNFPGRFSGRQFSNSRSEMNVSTLELGDSALYLCASRLIMNTEAFFGQGTRLTVV.

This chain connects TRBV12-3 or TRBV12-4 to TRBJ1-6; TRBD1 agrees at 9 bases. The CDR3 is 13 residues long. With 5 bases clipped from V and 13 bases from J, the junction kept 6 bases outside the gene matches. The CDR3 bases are TGTGCCAGCAGTACCGGGACAGGGCGGCCCCTCCACTTT. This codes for CASSTGTGRPLHF.

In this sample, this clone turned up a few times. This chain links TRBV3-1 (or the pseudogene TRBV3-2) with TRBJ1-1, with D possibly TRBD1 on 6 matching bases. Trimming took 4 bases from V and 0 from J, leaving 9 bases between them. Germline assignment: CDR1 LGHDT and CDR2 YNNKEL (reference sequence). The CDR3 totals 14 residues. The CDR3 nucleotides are TGTGCCAGCAGCCCGGGACAATTGAACACTGAAGCTTTCTTT. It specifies CASSPGQLNTEAFF.

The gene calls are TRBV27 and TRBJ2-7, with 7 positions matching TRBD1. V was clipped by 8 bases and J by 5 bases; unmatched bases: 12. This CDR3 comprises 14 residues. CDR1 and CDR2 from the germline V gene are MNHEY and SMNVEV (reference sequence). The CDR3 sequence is CASGQPTGYHEQYF. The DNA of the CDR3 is TGTGCCAGCGGTCAACCGACAGGGTACCACGAGCAGTACTTC.

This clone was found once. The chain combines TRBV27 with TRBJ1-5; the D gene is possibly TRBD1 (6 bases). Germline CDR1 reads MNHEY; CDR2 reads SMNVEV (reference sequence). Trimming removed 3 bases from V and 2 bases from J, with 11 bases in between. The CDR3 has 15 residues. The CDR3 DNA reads TGTGCCAGCAGTTTCACGACAGGCGGCAATCAGCCCCAGCATTTT. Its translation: CASSFTTGGNQPQHF.

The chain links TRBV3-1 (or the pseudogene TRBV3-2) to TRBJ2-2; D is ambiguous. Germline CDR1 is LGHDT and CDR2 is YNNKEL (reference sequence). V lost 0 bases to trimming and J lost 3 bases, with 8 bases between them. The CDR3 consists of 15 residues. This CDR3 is CASSQDIRDTGELFF. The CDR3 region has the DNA TGTGCCAGCAGCCAAGATATTCGGGACACCGGGGAGCTGTTTTTT.

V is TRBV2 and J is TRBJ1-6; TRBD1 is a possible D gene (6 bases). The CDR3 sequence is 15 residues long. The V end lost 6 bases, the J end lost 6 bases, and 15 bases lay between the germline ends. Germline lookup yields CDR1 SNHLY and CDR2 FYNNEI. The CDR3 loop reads CASRQGGYSNSPLHF. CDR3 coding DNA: TGTGCCAGCAGACAGGGTGGCTACTCTAATTCACCCCTCCACTTT. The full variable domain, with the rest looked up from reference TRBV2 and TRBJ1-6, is EPEVTQTPSHQVTQMGQEVILRCVPISNHLYFYWYRQILGQKVEFLVSFYNNEISEKSEIFDDQFSVERPDGSNFTLKIRSTKLEDSAMYFCASRQGGYSNSPLHFGNGTRLTVT.

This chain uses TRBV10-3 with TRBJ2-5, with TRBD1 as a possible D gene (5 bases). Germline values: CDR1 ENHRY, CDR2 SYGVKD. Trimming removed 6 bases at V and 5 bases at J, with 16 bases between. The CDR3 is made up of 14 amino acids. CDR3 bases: TGTGCCATCAGGCAGGGTGTTTGGGTGGAGACCCAGTACTTC. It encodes CAIRQGVWVETQYF.

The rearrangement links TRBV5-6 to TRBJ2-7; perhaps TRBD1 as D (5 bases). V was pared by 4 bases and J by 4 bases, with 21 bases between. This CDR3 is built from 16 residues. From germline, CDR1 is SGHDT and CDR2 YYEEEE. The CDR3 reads CASSEHEALRVYEQYF. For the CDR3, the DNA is TGTGCCAGCAGCGAACACGAAGCACTCAGGGTTTACGAGCAGTACTTC.

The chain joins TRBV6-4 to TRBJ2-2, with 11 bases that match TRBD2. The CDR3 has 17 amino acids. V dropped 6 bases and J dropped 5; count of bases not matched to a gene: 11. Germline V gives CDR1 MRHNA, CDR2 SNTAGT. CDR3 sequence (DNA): TGTGCCAGCAGCCCACTAGCGGGGGCCTCAAAGACCGGGGAGCTGTTTTTT. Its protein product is CASSPLAGASKTGELFF.